This T cell receptor (beta chain) was recovered during a study of blood T cells in healthy people across ages. Trimming cost V 8 bases and J 2 bases, with 1 base left between them. The germline V gene encodes CDR1 SEHNR and CDR2 FQNEAQ (reference sequence). This CDR3 is built from 11 residues. Primed by a sample-barcoded 5' primer and a J-beta primer mix, a second PCR proceeded for roughly 6 to 12 cycles. A template-switch adaptor with 12 random nucleotides tagged each cDNA molecule. Any given sample supplied a minimum of 2.5 million CDR3-containing paired-end reads. TCRdb redid the calling of the 5' RACE reads with MiXCR, one entry per CDR3 protein. Of about 680,000 distinct CDR3 sequences listed, 45% to 50% were seen once; the top ten hold under 35%.

The TCR originated in a woman aged 60 to 75 in good health. V gene TRBV7-9 combines with J gene TRBJ2-6, with D uncertain. The sample was blood. CDR3 in amino acids: CASAGANVLTF. The CDR3 nucleotides are TGTGCCAGCGCTGGGGCCAACGTCCTGACTTTC.